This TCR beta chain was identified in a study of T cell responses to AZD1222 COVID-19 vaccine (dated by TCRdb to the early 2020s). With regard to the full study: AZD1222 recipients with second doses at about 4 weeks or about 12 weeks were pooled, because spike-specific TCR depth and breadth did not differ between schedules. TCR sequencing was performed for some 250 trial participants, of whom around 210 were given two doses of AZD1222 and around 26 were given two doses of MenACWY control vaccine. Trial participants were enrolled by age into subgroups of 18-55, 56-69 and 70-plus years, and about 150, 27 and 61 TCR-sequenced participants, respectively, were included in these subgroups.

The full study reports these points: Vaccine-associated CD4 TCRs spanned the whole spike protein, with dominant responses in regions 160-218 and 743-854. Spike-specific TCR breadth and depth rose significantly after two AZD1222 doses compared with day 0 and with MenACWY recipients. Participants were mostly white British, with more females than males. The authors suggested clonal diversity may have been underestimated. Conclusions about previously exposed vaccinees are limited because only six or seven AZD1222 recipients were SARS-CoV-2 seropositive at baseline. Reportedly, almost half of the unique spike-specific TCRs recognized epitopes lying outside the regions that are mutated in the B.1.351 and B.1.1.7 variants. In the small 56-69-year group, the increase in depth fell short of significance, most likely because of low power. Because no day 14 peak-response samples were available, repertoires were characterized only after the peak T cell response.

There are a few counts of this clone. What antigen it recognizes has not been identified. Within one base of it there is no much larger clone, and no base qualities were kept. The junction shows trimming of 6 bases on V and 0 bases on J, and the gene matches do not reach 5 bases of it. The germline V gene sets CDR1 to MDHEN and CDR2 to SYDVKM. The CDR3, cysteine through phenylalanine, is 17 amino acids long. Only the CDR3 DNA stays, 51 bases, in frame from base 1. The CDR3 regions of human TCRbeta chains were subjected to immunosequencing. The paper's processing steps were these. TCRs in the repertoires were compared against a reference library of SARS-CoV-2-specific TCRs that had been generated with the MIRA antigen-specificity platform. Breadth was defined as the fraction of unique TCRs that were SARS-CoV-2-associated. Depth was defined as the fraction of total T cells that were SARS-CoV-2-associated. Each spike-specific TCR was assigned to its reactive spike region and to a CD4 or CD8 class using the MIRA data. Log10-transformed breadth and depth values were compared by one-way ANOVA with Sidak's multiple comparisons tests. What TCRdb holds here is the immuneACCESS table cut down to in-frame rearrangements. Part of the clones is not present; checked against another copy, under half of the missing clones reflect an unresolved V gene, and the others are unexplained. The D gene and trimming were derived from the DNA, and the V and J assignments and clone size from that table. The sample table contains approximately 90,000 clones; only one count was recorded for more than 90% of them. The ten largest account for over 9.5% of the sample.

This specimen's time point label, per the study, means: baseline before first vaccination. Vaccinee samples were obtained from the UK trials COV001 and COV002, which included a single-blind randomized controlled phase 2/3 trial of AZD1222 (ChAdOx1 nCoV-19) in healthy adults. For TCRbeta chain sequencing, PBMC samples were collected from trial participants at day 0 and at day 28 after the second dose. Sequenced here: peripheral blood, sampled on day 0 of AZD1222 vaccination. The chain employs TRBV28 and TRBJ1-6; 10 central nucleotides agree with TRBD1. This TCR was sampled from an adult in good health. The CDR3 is CASRTGQGVSYNSPLHF. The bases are TGTGCCAGCAGAACAGGACAGGGGGTCTCCTATAATTCACCCCTCCACTTT. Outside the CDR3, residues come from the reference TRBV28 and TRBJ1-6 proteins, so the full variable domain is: DVKVTQSSRYLVKRTGEKVFLECVQDMDHENMFWYRQDPGLGLRLIYFSYDVKMKEKGDIPEGYSVSREKKERFSLILESASTNQTSMYLCASRTGQGVSYNSPLHFGNGTRLTVT.